This TCR beta chain was found in a study of graft-versus-host responses after intestinal transplantation (dated by TCRdb to the early 2020s). Regarding the complete study: Multivisceral, liver-intestinal, or isolated intestinal transplants were received by the recipients. Every recipient was given anti-thymocyte globulin induction, followed by around three years of maintenance tacrolimus and steroids. Graft-versus-host and host-versus-graft alloreactive T cell clones were tracked in the graft, circulation and bone marrow after intestinal transplantation using bulk TCR-beta CDR3 sequencing. Alloreactive clones were identified by sequencing pre-transplant mixed lymphocyte reaction products and comparing these products with unstimulated pre-transplant donor and recipient T cells. A cohort of about two dozen intestinal transplant recipients, including one retransplant, was enrolled, and a few patients lacking pretransplant specimens were excluded. Donor T cell macrochimerism was defined as a peak of at least 4% donor T cells among recipient peripheral blood mononuclear cells. Rather than being sequenced by the commercial service, samples from a few later patients were sequenced in-house on an Illumina MiSeq and processed with MiXCR. The study at large found these results: The conclusions were limited by the relatively low number and heterogeneity of the intestinal transplant patients. Peak levels of circulating GvH clones were associated with declines in HvG clones early after transplant. High GvH to HvG T cell clonal ratios were observed in the allografts of patients with donor T cell macrochimerism. GvH clones were detected in recipient bone marrow, and some of these GvH clones were observed earlier in ileal mucosa or blood, consistent with an intestinal mucosal origin.

Spanning cysteine to phenylalanine, the CDR3 consists of 17 amino acids. Only CDR3 DNA remains: 51 bases, in frame from the first base. The germline V and J ends show losses of 4 bases and 1 base respectively, and no gene match explains 10 bases of the junction. CDR1 and CDR2 were assigned from the germline V gene as SNHLY and FYNNEI. The library was generated by the immunoSEQ multiplex PCR assay. For most patients, genomic DNA was isolated with the Qiagen DNeasy Blood and Tissue Kit and sent frozen to Adaptive Biotechnologies for TCR sequencing. Adaptive Biotechnologies carried out high-throughput TCR-beta CDR3 sequencing of genomic DNA for most patients. The authors' pipeline ran thus. TCR sequencing data were retrieved from Adaptive's ImmunoSEQ software for around 18 patients, whereas a few other patients were processed with MiXCR and VDJtools. CD4 versus CD8 sorting errors were corrected by removing sequences found in both subsets at a frequency ratio below 5:1. Because the origin of CDR3 nucleotide sequences shared between donor and recipient could not be assigned, those sequences were removed. Alloreactive clones required at least 2-fold expansion over unstimulated cells and minimum CFSE-low frequency of 0.002% (template counts) or 0.001% (read counts). Clones were considered mappable if detected in sequenced pre-transplant spleen, lymph node, or MLR CFSE-low populations of the donor or recipient. The cumulative frequency of alloreactive clones was calculated as a percentage of all sequences, weighted by copy number. The table comes from immuneACCESS by way of TCRdb, which keeps in-frame sequences with V and J called. Part of the clones is missing from these tables; in studies checked, under half for an unresolved V gene and the rest for unknown reasons. The V and J calls and the clone size are those of that table, but D and trimming were determined from the DNA. For this sample there are over 9,000 clones; 25% to 30% appear just once. The ten biggest clones cover over 3% of the sample.

In light of the paper, this sample's time point label describes: cells obtained before transplantation from donor or recipient. In mixed lymphocyte reactions, approximately 200,000 CFSE-labeled pre-transplant responders were plated with approximately 200,000 irradiated violet-dye-labeled stimulators and cultured for 5 to 6 days. After the mixed lymphocyte reaction, proliferating CD3+CD4+CFSE-low and CD3+CD8+CFSE-low responder cells were FACS-sorted on a BD Influx sorter. This clone was picked up a small number of times. No base quality values were provided; no much bigger clone lies one nucleotide off.

The sequences come from alloreactive CD4+ T cells from a mixed lymphocyte reaction culture, collected before intestinal transplant. What the cell subset or site label conveys for this sample: CFSE-low proliferating T cells sorted from roughly six-day pre-transplant mixed lymphocyte reaction (GvH or HvG direction). The receptor was derived from a human patient who received an intestinal transplant. The sequence joins TRBV2 to TRBJ1-2, with TRBD1 identical over 9 junction bases. The DNA sequence is as follows: TGTGCCAGCAGTGTTTCTCGGGACAGGGACATTAACTATGGCTACACCTTC. Its amino acids are CASSVSRDRDINYGYTF.